Described below is a single T cell receptor beta chain sequence and its context. Its antigen remains unknown. At one boundary the junction diverges from the germline segment, which might be a read error. At the deep level, the assay was run. Clones were read by immunoSEQ multiplex PCR, and TCRdb kept only the in-frame ones, dropping some. The sample has approximately 2,000,000 clones, 85% to 95% seen once. This CDR3 region has 10 residues. Germline CDR1 is DFQATT and CDR2 is SNEGSKA (reference sequence). This sample was taken from a study of shared clonotypes between healthy human individuals. Study overall: The plates for each donor numbered three CD4 naive, three CD4 memory, two CD8 naive and one CD8 memory. Study-wide findings and caveats: Sequencing of the sorted subsets was shown by rarefaction to be incomplete despite large depth.

V usage is TRBV20-1 and J usage is TRBJ2-1, with D possibly TRBD2 on 5 matching bases. Sequencing was done on a sample of naive CD4+ T cells from PBMCs. Specified subset: CD45RA+ positively selected. The clonotype originates from a man aged 18 to 29 in good health. Some clones in this sample may be carry-over from other donors' samples. CDR3 sequence reads: CSGRGNEQFF. CDR3 bases: TGCAGTGGTAGAGGGAATGAGCAGTTCTTC.